These T cell receptor beta chains were read from a single sample in a study of shared clonotypes between healthy human individuals. Sequencing used immunoSEQ multiplex PCR; TCRdb keeps in-frame clones, though not all of them. The data contain 450,000 to 500,000 clones, roughly 80% of them seen just once; the ten biggest clones take up approximately 11%. The sequenced material came from PBMCs. These receptors all come from a woman in her forties in good health. Some clones in this sample may be carry-over from other donors' samples. CDR3s include the opening cysteine and the closing phenylalanine or tryptophan.

j_call: TRBJ2-1; v_call: TRBV7-9; cdr3_aa: CSSSLVLEAYNEQFF
j_call: TRBJ2-5; v_call: TRBV7-9; cdr3_aa: CASSLDRRETQYF
j_call: TRBJ1-2; v_call: TRBV7-9; cdr3_aa: CASSLGAGYGYTF
j_call: TRBJ1-5; v_call: TRBV19; cdr3_aa: CASSMSVNQPQHF
j_call: TRBJ1-1; v_call: TRBV11-3; cdr3_aa: CASSPQPNTEAFF
j_call: TRBJ2-3; v_call: TRBV7-3; cdr3_aa: CASSLMPGSTDTQYF
j_call: TRBJ2-7; v_call: TRBV7-9; cdr3_aa: CASSLGTSVYEQYF
j_call: TRBJ2-1; v_call: TRBV14; cdr3_aa: CASSRRTGFAGLASNEQFF
j_call: TRBJ2-1; v_call: TRBV19; cdr3_aa: CASSRPEDYNEQFF
j_call: TRBJ2-1; v_call: TRBV4-1; cdr3_aa: CASSQGRGSSYNEQFF
j_call: TRBJ1-5; v_call: TRBV7-8; cdr3_aa: CASSLAGGLGYQPQHF
j_call: TRBJ2-2; v_call: TRBV28; cdr3_aa: CASSLEGYTGELFF
j_call: TRBJ1-3; v_call: TRBV30; cdr3_aa: CAWQGFSGNTIYF
j_call: TRBJ2-7; v_call: TRBV6-5; cdr3_aa: CASRAGQYYEQYF
j_call: TRBJ2-7; v_call: TRBV6-4; cdr3_aa: CASSDLLADTYEQYF
j_call: TRBJ2-7; v_call: TRBV28; cdr3_aa: CASTDHSPGTYEQYF
j_call: TRBJ2-1; v_call: TRBV5-1; cdr3_aa: CASSLSGAYNEQFF
j_call: TRBJ2-5; v_call: TRBV20-1; cdr3_aa: CSAREEETQYF
j_call: TRBJ2-1; v_call: TRBV11-2; cdr3_aa: CASSLRGLAGLNEQFF
j_call: TRBJ1-1; v_call: TRBV25-1; cdr3_aa: CASSSPVNTEAFF
j_call: TRBJ2-2; v_call: TRBV7-3; cdr3_aa: CASSLGSGELFF
j_call: TRBJ2-3; v_call: TRBV2; cdr3_aa: CASSEVTGGTQYF
j_call: TRBJ2-5; v_call: TRBV4-2; cdr3_aa: CASSQHLAGGFAETQYF
j_call: TRBJ2-7; v_call: TRBV27; cdr3_aa: CASSWDRGSEQYF
j_call: TRBJ1-5; v_call: TRBV15; cdr3_aa: CATSRDYSGQSNQPQHF
j_call: TRBJ1-3; v_call: TRBV6-1; cdr3_aa: CASSESTGAQNTIYF
j_call: TRBJ2-4; v_call: TRBV7-9; cdr3_aa: CASSSAGANIQYF
j_call: TRBJ2-7; v_call: TRBV10-3; cdr3_aa: CAISGGQGHEQYF
j_call: TRBJ2-7; v_call: TRBV11-2; cdr3_aa: CASSTGTVYEQYF
j_call: TRBJ1-1; v_call: TRBV6-1; cdr3_aa: CASRANDNTEAFF
j_call: TRBJ2-3; v_call: TRBV5-1; cdr3_aa: CASSPGSPDTQYF
j_call: TRBJ2-7; v_call: TRBV7-2; cdr3_aa: CASSLKGQGEEQYF
j_call: TRBJ2-2; v_call: TRBV7-9; cdr3_aa: CASSLNIGELFF
j_call: TRBJ2-4; v_call: TRBV2; cdr3_aa: CASSAPGTLAKNIQYF
j_call: TRBJ2-7; v_call: TRBV27; cdr3_aa: CASSAGRGYEQYF
j_call: TRBJ1-3; v_call: TRBV28; cdr3_aa: CASRGYTIYF
j_call: TRBJ2-1; v_call: TRBV4-1; cdr3_aa: CASSQSDVLSDEQFF
j_call: TRBJ1-1; v_call: TRBV19; cdr3_aa: CASSAQMNTEAFF
j_call: TRBJ2-1; v_call: TRBV5-1; cdr3_aa: CASSPGRSSYNEQFF
j_call: TRBJ2-2; v_call: TRBV9; cdr3_aa: CASSVNQGDTGELFF
j_call: TRBJ2-2; v_call: TRBV28; cdr3_aa: CASMRGATGELFF